A selection of T cell receptor beta chains follows, all from one sample in a study of PD-L1 blockade in urothelial cancer. Sequencing used immunoSEQ multiplex PCR; TCRdb keeps in-frame clones, though not all of them. This sample yields 35,000 or so clones, of which 36% are seen a single time; around 9.3% belongs to the top ten. The sample in question was tumor tissue, obtained before atezolizumab (anti-PD-L1) treatment. These receptors all come from a man between 60 and 75 years old with urothelial cancer. CDR3s leave out the opening cysteine and the closing phenylalanine or tryptophan. D genes are given only for firm matches.

V gene	J gene	D gene	CDR3 length	CDR3 protein
TRBV25-1	TRBJ1-1	NA	13	ASSSATRDGAEAF
TRBV6-1	TRBJ2-5	TRBD1	14	ASSEALGTGGETQY
TRBV4-1	TRBJ1-4	NA	14	ASRREIGTTNEKLF
TRBV7-4	TRBJ1-5	TRBD1	13	ASSLWTGNNQPQH
TRBV6-8	TRBJ1-3	NA	13	ASSYSIRNGNTIY
TRBV6-8	TRBJ2-2	NA	11	ASSYSRTGELF
TRBV29-1	TRBJ1-4	TRBD1	11	SVLGQGGEKLF
TRBV15	TRBJ2-7	NA	14	ATSRDRSSYRSEQY
TRBV11-3	TRBJ1-6	NA	12	ASSLYSAGSPLH
TRBV11-3	TRBJ1-5	NA	13	ASRPGPYSNQPQH
TRBV29-1	TRBJ1-2	TRBD1	14	SVHAEQGEDDYGYT
TRBV18	TRBJ1-3	NA	12	ASSPETSGNTIY
TRBV11-3	TRBJ2-1	TRBD2	14	ASSRGRLAGIDEQF
TRBV7-7	TRBJ2-5	TRBD1	12	ASRRDSGIETQY
TRBV6-8	TRBJ1-3	TRBD1	13	ASCRDRDSGNTIY
TRBV7-5	TRBJ2-3	NA	12	ASSLVRDPDTQY
TRBV6-8	TRBJ2-1	TRBD1	12	ASSHGTGGNEQF
TRBV6-8	TRBJ1-1	TRBD1	13	ASSYARGGYPEAF
TRBV30	TRBJ2-7	TRBD1	12	AWRTLGGPYEQY
TRBV6-8	TRBJ2-1	TRBD2	13	AINPSGRDYNEQF
TRBV28	TRBJ2-3	NA	13	ASSSRLRGTDTQY
TRBV6-8	TRBJ2-3	TRBD2	15	ASSRRLAGGLLDTQY
TRBV19	TRBJ1-1	TRBD1	12	ASSTDRMNTEAF
TRBV6-8	TRBJ2-6	NA	12	AISNYSGANVLT
TRBV10-3	TRBJ2-7	TRBD1	11	ASGQGAASEQY